Following are 28 T cell receptor beta chains from one sample sequenced in a study of blood T cell repertoires in COVID-19. Method: immunoSEQ multiplex PCR; TCRdb's copy keeps in-frame clones and lacks some. The sample lists some 250,000 clones, approximately 90% occurring once. The sequencing sample was made of PBMCs or T cells enriched from blood (not recorded which). Receptors originate from a human donor in a cohort exposed to, infected with or recovered from COVID-19 (not recorded which). The donor label of this sample is uncertain.

The chain is built from TRBV9 and TRBJ1-2, with TRBD1 as a possible D gene (6 bases). Deletions cut 4 bases from V and 12 bases from J, with 16 bases between. The CDR3 length is 12 residues. Germline CDR1 and CDR2: SGDLS and YYNGEE. This chain's CDR3 is CASSKLGGADTF. The CDR3 DNA sequence: TGTGCCAGCAGCAAACTTGGGGGGGCTGACACCTTC.

V and J are TRBV24-1 and TRBJ1-1; TRBD1 might be the D (6 bases). Per the germline V gene, CDR1 is KGHDR and CDR2 is SFDVKD. The CDR3 loop spans 12 amino acids. V shed 7 bases and J shed 3 bases, with 8 bases lying between them. CDR3 sequence reads: CATSRTDTEAFF. CDR3 DNA: TGTGCCACCAGCAGGACAGACACTGAAGCTTTCTTT.

The chain combines TRBV7-3 with TRBJ2-1; D gene ambiguous. V lost 5 bases and J 2 bases, leaving 13 bases between the germline ends. CDR3 length: 15 residues. CDR1 and CDR2 (germline): SGHTA, FQGTGA. CDR3 protein: CASSLSADPYNEQFF. The CDR3 DNA reads TGTGCCAGCAGCCTTTCGGCGGATCCCTACAATGAGCAGTTCTTC.

CDR3 residues: CASSLVLAGGVDTQYF. CDR3 coding DNA: TGCGCCAGCAGCTTGGTCCTAGCGGGGGGTGTAGATACGCAGTATTTT. This chain uses TRBV5-1 with TRBJ2-3; 11 nucleotides align to TRBD2. Germline V lookup: CDR1 SGHRS, CDR2 YFSETQ. V shed 0 bases and J 5 bases; nucleotides not matched to a gene: 5. CDR3 length equals 16 residues.

Here the CDR3 reads CATRQGRTGELFF. The DNA of the CDR3 is TGTGCCACCAGACAGGGGAGGACCGGGGAGCTGTTTTTT. The chain joins TRBV24-1 to TRBJ2-2; D possibly corresponds to TRBD1 (7 bases). The CDR3 contains 13 residues. V lost 7 bases and J 5 bases, leaving 10 bases between the germline ends. CDR1 is KGHDR and CDR2 is SFDVKD in the germline V gene.

Comment on this clone: The junction departs from the called germline gene at one end, perhaps through a read error. The J gene is TRBJ1-6, the V gene TRBV7-9; D is unclear. The CDR3 covers 12 residues. From germline, CDR1 is SEHNR and CDR2 FQNEAQ (reference sequence). CDR3 bases: TGTGCCAGCAGCTCCTTTAATTCACCCCTCCACTTT. Protein: CASSSFNSPLHF.

This chain uses TRBV11-2 with TRBJ1-1; D gene unclear. Germline-derived CDR1 and CDR2 are SGHAT and FQNNGV. CDR3 length: 15 amino acids. V was clipped by 0 bases and J by 3 bases, with 11 bases between them. CDR3 DNA: TGTGCCAGCAGCTTAGACTTTGAGGCGTACACTGAAGCTTTCTTT. This encodes CASSLDFEAYTEAFF.

This clone is a singleton in its sample. The rearrangement links TRBV4-3 to TRBJ1-5, with 7 positions matching TRBD1. The CDR3 sequence is 14 residues long. Germline CDR1 is LGHNA and CDR2 is YSLEER. J gave up 3 bases and V 4 bases, and 3 bases lay outside the gene matches. The CDR3 nucleotides read TGCGCCAGCAGCCCGACAGGGATCAATCAGCCCCAGCATTTT. It is translated as CASSPTGINQPQHF.

The gene calls are TRBV5-1 and TRBJ1-6; D ambiguous. The germline CDR1 and CDR2 sequences are SGHRS and YFSETQ. V lost 4 bases and J 7 bases, leaving 18 bases between the germline ends. CDR3 length equals 16 residues. CDR3 loop: CASSPGPGVFNSPLHF. For the CDR3, the DNA is TGCGCCAGCAGCCCCGGACCCGGGGTTTTCAATTCACCCCTCCACTTT.

V gene TRBV30 combines with J gene TRBJ1-3; TRBD1 is a possible D gene (6 bases). CDR1 is GTSNPN, CDR2 SVGIG, per germline (reference sequence). Trimming removed 2 bases from V and 4 bases from J, with 9 bases in between. The CDR3 is 13 residues long. CDR3 in DNA: TGTGCCTGGAGTCTCGGGACAGGAAACACCATATATTTT. It specifies CAWSLGTGNTIYF.

This clone was found many times. The genes are TRBV27 and TRBJ1-2, with D hard to call. V lost 4 bases and J lost 8, with 17 bases in between. Germline assignment: CDR1 MNHEY and CDR2 SMNVEV (reference sequence). The CDR3 is made up of 14 amino acids. CDR3 DNA sequence: TGTGCCAGCAGTTCCGGGGTACTAAATCGGGGCTACACCTTC. Its translation: CASSSGVLNRGYTF.

This rearrangement joins TRBV5-4 to TRBJ2-4, with a tentative D call TRBD1 (5 bases). The length of the CDR3 is 13 residues. The V end lost 4 bases, the J end lost 7 bases, and 12 bases lay between the germline ends. From germline, CDR1 is SGHNT and CDR2 YYREEE (reference sequence). The CDR3, as DNA: TGTGCCAGCAGCATCGACAGCCGTAACATTCAGTACTTC. It is translated as CASSIDSRNIQYF.

The V and J genes are TRBV9 and TRBJ2-6; D is undetermined. Germline V gene sequence: CDR1 SGDLS, CDR2 YYNGEE. There are 18 residues in the CDR3. V gave up 4 bases and J gave up 2 bases, with 19 bases separating them. For the CDR3, the DNA is TGTGCCAGCAGCCCTACCTCGTTTGACAAAACTGGGGCCAACGTCCTGACTTTC. Encoded protein: CASSPTSFDKTGANVLTF.

This chain joins TRBV9 and TRBJ1-2; 10 nucleotides match TRBD1. The CDR3 sequence is 16 residues long. V trimming: 0 bases; J trimming: 2 bases; junction bases outside the gene matches: 4. Germline V gene lookup returns CDR1 SGDLS and CDR2 YYNGEE. The CDR3 reads CASSVALTGGNYGYTF. The CDR3 nucleotides are TGTGCCAGCAGCGTAGCCCTGACAGGGGGCAACTATGGCTACACCTTC.

The V gene is TRBV18, the J gene TRBJ2-5; possibly TRBD2 for D (6 bases). Germline V CDR1 and CDR2: KGHSH, LQKENI. Trimming shortened V by 0 bases and J by 6 bases, and 14 bases separated the two germline ends. This CDR3 has 15 residues. DNA for the CDR3: TGTGCCAGCTCACCACCGGCGCAGGGAGGAAAGACCCAGTACTTC. Protein: CASSPPAQGGKTQYF.

This chain connects TRBV27 to TRBJ2-2; D is possibly TRBD2 (6 bases). The V end lost 8 bases, the J end lost 6 bases, and 16 bases lay between the germline ends. This CDR3 is built from 14 residues. Germline loops: CDR1 MNHEY, CDR2 SMNVEV (reference sequence). This CDR3 reads CASRLTGGAGELFF. CDR3 nucleotide sequence: TGTGCCAGCCGCCTCACCGGGGGAGCCGGGGAGCTGTTTTTT.

The chain joins TRBV7-9 to TRBJ2-2, with TRBD1 matching over 7 bases. Trimming at V came to 4 bases and at J to 1 base, leaving 15 bases not matched to a gene. In germline, CDR1 is SEHNR, CDR2 FQNEAQ (reference sequence). The CDR3 has 19 amino acids. CDR3: CASSSLEPGTAKNTGELFF. DNA of the CDR3: TGTGCCAGCAGCTCGCTTGAACCCGGGACAGCAAAGAACACCGGGGAGCTGTTTTTT.

This chain links TRBV19 with TRBJ1-3, with D perhaps TRBD1 (6 bases). The CDR3 totals 15 residues. Trimming stripped 5 bases from V and 0 bases from J, with 11 bases between. CDR1 LNHDA and CDR2 SQIVND come from the germline V gene (reference sequence). The CDR3 DNA reads as TGTGCCAGTAGTGCCGGGACAAGCTCTGGAAACACCATATATTTT. Its translation: CASSAGTSSGNTIYF.

This clone occurred once. The V call is TRBV9, the J call TRBJ2-7; weak D call: TRBD1 (7 bases). The V end was cut by 2 bases, the J end by 2 bases, with 14 bases between. The germline gives CDR1 SGDLS, CDR2 YYNGEE. The CDR3 extends over 15 amino acids. As DNA, the CDR3 is TGTGCCAGCAGCGTTTCAGGGGGGACACCCTACGAGCAGTACTTC. This translates into CASSVSGGTPYEQYF.

The gene calls are TRBV29-1 and TRBJ1-1; no reliable D call. Germline CDR1 is SQVTM and CDR2 is ANQGSEA. The CDR3 consists of 14 residues. Trimming cost V 3 bases and J 3 bases, with 14 bases left between them. CDR3 sequence reads: CSVEGGLAHTEAFF. As DNA, the CDR3 is TGCAGCGTTGAGGGTGGACTCGCCCACACTGAAGCTTTCTTT.

The chain recombines TRBV12-3 or TRBV12-4 with TRBJ2-7; 8 bases align to TRBD1. The junction had 3 bases not matched to a gene; V was cut back by 5 bases and J by 3 bases. The CDR3 spans 13 residues. The CDR3: CASSHGQGYEQYF. The CDR3 DNA is TGTGCCAGCAGTCATGGACAGGGCTACGAGCAGTACTTC.

This rearrangement joins TRBV7-8 to TRBJ2-3; D unresolved. CDR3 size: 14 residues. Germline CDR1 reads SGHVS; CDR2 reads FQNEAQ. V was cut by 3 bases and J by 3 bases, with 10 bases left in between. The CDR3 is CASSFAETTDTQYF. In nucleotides, the CDR3 is TGTGCCAGCAGCTTTGCGGAAACGACAGATACGCAGTATTTT.

This clone has more than one count but fewer than ten. The chain has TRBV30 and TRBJ1-3; the match to TRBD1 covers 8 bases. Germline V gives CDR1 GTSNPN, CDR2 SVGIG (reference sequence). The CDR3 is 12 residues long. The V segment lost 4 bases and the J segment 9 bases; nucleotides outside the gene matches: 5. The CDR3 sequence: CAWTQGVGTIYF. CDR3 in DNA: TGTGCCTGGACACAGGGGGTTGGCACCATATATTTT. The variable domain in full, completed from reference TRBV30 and TRBJ1-3, reads SQTIHQWPATLVQPVGSPLSLECTVEGTSNPNLYWYRQAAGRGLQLLFYSVGIGQISSEVPQNLSASRPQDRQFILSSKKLLLSDSGFYLCAWTQGVGTIYFGEGSWLTVV.

The chain uses TRBV7-8 and TRBJ1-5; D is undetermined. In germline, CDR1 is SGHVS, CDR2 FQNEAQ. Trimming pared 0 bases from V and 3 bases from J, leaving 12 bases between. The CDR3 sequence is 16 residues long. The CDR3: CASSLAHNGLNQPQHF. CDR3 nucleotides: TGTGCCAGCAGCTTAGCACACAACGGACTCAATCAGCCCCAGCATTTT.

J is TRBJ2-3 and V is TRBV6-4; the D gene is possibly TRBD2 (5 bases). The CDR3 is 13 amino acids. Trimming stripped 8 bases from V and 6 bases from J, with 15 bases between. The V gene's germline CDR1 is MRHNA and CDR2 SNTAGT. CDR3 nucleotides: TGTGCCAGCGAGATAGCCTCGGGGGATACGCAGTATTTT. Translating it yields CASEIASGDTQYF.

For the CDR3, the DNA is TGTGCCAGCAGCCCGAGACGCGACGGGATGAGCACTGAAGCTTTCTTT. This sequence encodes CASSPRRDGMSTEAFF. This chain uses TRBV5-8 with TRBJ1-1; D is undetermined. V was cut by 4 bases and J by 4 bases, with 20 bases left in between. This CDR3 has 16 amino acids. The germline gives CDR1 SGHTS, CDR2 YDEGEE.

This sequence joins TRBV27 and TRBJ1-2, with a possible D match to TRBD1 (6 bases). CDR1 MNHEY and CDR2 SMNVEV come from the germline V gene (reference sequence). Trimming pared 4 bases from V and 5 bases from J, leaving 23 bases between. The CDR3 runs 17 residues. The CDR3 DNA reads TGTGCCAGCAGTTCCTTGGCAGGGGCGACGTCTGTTTATGGCTACACCTTC. Translated, it gives CASSSLAGATSVYGYTF.

The J gene is TRBJ1-1, the V gene TRBV10-3; weak D call: TRBD1 (5 bases). V lost 6 bases to trimming and J lost 1 base, with 15 bases between them. The CDR3 extends over 15 amino acids. Germline V lookup: CDR1 ENHRY, CDR2 SYGVKD. The CDR3 loop is CAIREGRDSNTEAFF. In DNA, the CDR3 is TGTGCCATCAGAGAGGGCAGGGACTCGAACACTGAAGCTTTCTTT.